These 27 T cell receptor beta chains came from one sample sequenced in a study of blood T cells in healthy people across ages (dated by TCRdb to the mid-2010s). The library was made by 5' RACE. TCRdb records Illumina HiSeq 2500 as the sequencer. A second PCR of roughly 6 to 11 cycles was run with a J-beta primer mix and a sample-barcoded 5' primer. Using fastp at Q25 and MiXCR, TCRdb reprocessed the public reads and kept productive beta chains. Records with the same CDR3 protein are collapsed into one entry carrying the most frequent genes and DNA. In this sample the table shows over 1,300,000 distinct CDR3 sequences, around 59% of which occur a single time. 6.5% to 8.5% of the sample comes from the top ten. Material: blood. These TCRs come from a man younger than 35 in good health.

The chain combines TRBV12-3 or TRBV12-4 with TRBJ1-1; D is unresolved. The length of the CDR3 is 15 residues. The V end lost 3 bases, the J end lost 0 bases, and 11 bases lay between the germline ends. As DNA, the CDR3 is TGTGCCAGCAGTTTTAAGAACTCGATGAACACTGAAGCTTTCTTT. The encoded protein is CASSFKNSMNTEAFF.

This clonotype was recorded a few times. V gene TRBV7-9 combines with J gene TRBJ2-1; D not resolved. Germline assignment: CDR1 SEHNR and CDR2 FQNEAQ (reference sequence). There are 13 residues in the CDR3. Trimming removed 2 bases from V and 5 bases from J, with 7 bases in between. As DNA, the CDR3 is TGTGCCAGCAGCTTAAGATCGCACAATGAGCAGTTCTTC. This encodes CASSLRSHNEQFF.

This CDR3 is CASSLARGISNTEAFF. Written as DNA, the CDR3 is TGTGCCAGCAGTTTAGCGCGCGGGATATCGAACACTGAAGCTTTCTTT. J is TRBJ1-1 and V is TRBV12-3 or TRBV12-4; no reliable D call. CDR3 length: 16 residues. V gave up 0 bases and J gave up 1 base, with 12 bases separating them.

This clonotype was counted only a few times. The CDR3 loop is CASHRVITDTQYF. The CDR3 DNA sequence: TGTGCCAGCCACAGGGTTATCACAGATACGCAGTATTTT. The V and J genes are TRBV28 and TRBJ2-3, with TRBD1 as a possible D gene (6 bases). There are 13 residues in the CDR3. Germline CDR1 and CDR2: MDHEN and SYDVKM. V lost 8 bases to trimming and J lost 2 bases, with 11 bases between them.

V and J are TRBV4-1 and TRBJ2-5; D gene unclear. There are 15 residues in the CDR3. Trimming removed 0 bases from V and 5 bases from J, with 13 bases in between. Looked up from germline, CDR1 is MGHRA and CDR2 is YSYEKL. The CDR3 protein is CASSQDPGNGETQYF. The CDR3 nucleotides are TGCGCCAGCAGCCAAGATCCGGGTAACGGGGAGACCCAGTACTTC.

The chain couples TRBV24-1 to TRBJ2-1; D ambiguous. The V gene's germline CDR1 is KGHDR and CDR2 SFDVKD. The ends were cut back, 4 bases at V and 8 bases at J, with 11 bases in the middle. The CDR3 runs 13 residues. CDR3 sequence: CATSDNISDEQFF. CDR3 DNA: TGTGCCACCAGTGACAACATTTCCGATGAGCAGTTCTTC.

This clonotype appeared a few times. The chain combines TRBV6-5 with TRBJ2-5; D remains ambiguous. The CDR3 consists of 15 residues. The germline V and J ends were trimmed by 2 bases and 3 bases, with 13 bases remaining between them. CDR1 and CDR2 (germline): MNHEY, SVGAGI. The CDR3: CASSYLRASKETQYF. The CDR3 nucleotides are TGTGCCAGCAGTTACCTAAGGGCGTCCAAAGAGACCCAGTACTTC.

This sequence joins TRBV27 and TRBJ2-6, with D unclear. The V end was cut by 6 bases, the J end by 0 bases, with 18 bases between. The CDR3 extends over 18 amino acids. Per the germline V gene, CDR1 is MNHEY and CDR2 is SMNVEV (reference sequence). DNA of the CDR3: TGTGCCAGCAGCCTGGGTCCGGTAGAAGGCTCTGGGGCCAACGTCCTGACTTTC. Protein: CASSLGPVEGSGANVLTF.

V and J are TRBV7-2 and TRBJ2-3; D remains unclear. The CDR3 consists of 15 residues. Germline CDR1 and CDR2: SGHTA and FQGNSA. The V end lost 11 bases, the J end lost 2 bases, and 20 bases lay between the germline ends. The CDR3 nucleotides read TGTGCCGCCCGACCCAGCCCCCAAGTCACAGATACGCAGTATTTT. Translation: CAARPSPQVTDTQYF.

The chain carries TRBV4-2 and TRBJ2-1; 15 bases align to TRBD2. Trimming cost V 0 bases and J 6 bases; bases outside gene matches: 9. The CDR3 covers 19 residues. Germline lookup yields CDR1 LGHNA and CDR2 YNFKEQ. CDR3 DNA: TGTGCCAGCAGCCAAGATCTTTGGACTAGCGGGGGGGACTTCAATGAGCAGTTCTTC. This encodes CASSQDLWTSGGDFNEQFF.

CDR3 region: CSAWQDGKGSYNEQFF. CDR3 DNA sequence: TGCAGTGCCTGGCAGGACGGCAAAGGCTCCTACAATGAGCAGTTCTTC. V gene TRBV20-1 combines with J gene TRBJ2-1, with D uncertain. The CDR3 extends over 16 amino acids. Trimming shortened V by 6 bases and J by 0 bases, and 18 bases separated the two germline ends. Germline CDR1 reads DFQATT; CDR2 reads SNEGSKA (reference sequence).

This clonotype was seen more than once but under ten times. The J gene is TRBJ1-1, the V gene TRBV5-1, with D unclear. The germline V and J ends were trimmed by 4 bases and 1 base, with 11 bases remaining between them. The CDR3 runs 14 residues. Germline assignment: CDR1 SGHRS and CDR2 YFSETQ. The CDR3, as DNA: TGCGCCAGCAGCCCTATCGTAGGGAACACTGAAGCTTTCTTT. Translation: CASSPIVGNTEAFF.

CDR3 loop: CATFDRGQRSPLHF. CDR3 nucleotides: TGTGCCACATTCGACAGGGGGCAGCGATCACCCCTCCACTTT. This sequence joins TRBV6-1 and TRBJ1-6; 10 nucleotides match TRBD1. There are 14 residues in the CDR3. The germline V gene has CDR1 MNHNS and CDR2 SASEGT. Germline trimming cut 10 bases from V and 10 bases from J; bases unmatched to any gene: 10.

This clonotype was seen only a few times. This chain links TRBV4-1 with TRBJ2-7; D possibly matches TRBD1 or TRBD2 (5 bases each). The V end was cut by 1 base, the J end by 2 bases, with 18 bases between. Germline CDR1 MGHRA, CDR2 YSYEKL. This CDR3 comprises 17 residues. DNA of the CDR3: TGCGCCAGCAGCCAAGGGATGGGGGTCCAGGGTGCCTACGAGCAGTACTTC. Amino acid sequence: CASSQGMGVQGAYEQYF.

This clonotype turned up a few times. This chain links TRBV29-1 with TRBJ2-5; D is unclear. V was pared by 3 bases and J by 3 bases, with 8 bases between. The CDR3 runs to 12 residues. In germline, CDR1 is SQVTM, CDR2 ANQGSEA. The CDR3 here is CSVDPGEETQYF. As DNA, the CDR3 is TGCAGCGTTGATCCTGGGGAAGAGACCCAGTACTTC. Full variable domain (missing parts from reference TRBV29-1 and TRBJ2-5): SAVISQKPSRDICQRGTSLTIQCQVDSQVTMMFWYRQQPGQSLTLIATANQGSEATYESGFVIDKFPISRPNLTFSTLTVSNMSPEDSSIYLCSVDPGEETQYFGPGTRLLVL.

The CDR3 loop is CASSRLARLASGGRGEQYF. CDR3 sequence (DNA): TGCGCCAGCAGCCGTCTGGCGAGGTTGGCTAGCGGGGGCCGGGGAGAGCAGTACTTC. The rearrangement uses TRBV5-1 and TRBJ2-1; TRBD2 agrees at 10 bases. TRBJ2-7 matches the DNA end more closely, so the J call is doubtful. CDR3 size: 19 residues. Per germline, CDR1 SGHRS and CDR2 YFSETQ.

The CDR3 sequence is CSAPRQYEQYF. The CDR3 DNA is TGCAGTGCGCCTCGACAGTACGAGCAGTACTTC. This sequence joins TRBV20-1 and TRBJ2-7, with D possibly being TRBD1 (5 bases). The CDR3 loop spans 11 amino acids. Germline CDR1 is DFQATT and CDR2 is SNEGSKA (reference sequence). Trimming shortened V by 6 bases and J by 4 bases, and 10 bases separated the two germline ends.

This clonotype was detected a few times. V gene TRBV29-1 combines with J gene TRBJ2-1, with D maybe TRBD1 (6 bases). Germline V CDR1 and CDR2: SQVTM, ANQGSEA. V dropped 4 bases and J dropped 2 bases, with 9 bases sitting between them. The CDR3 totals 13 residues. Here the CDR3 reads CSVARDTYNEQFF. CDR3 DNA sequence: TGCAGCGTTGCCCGGGACACCTACAATGAGCAGTTCTTC.

The rearrangement joins TRBV7-2 to TRBJ2-3; the D is unclear. The CDR3 consists of 14 residues. Per the germline V gene, CDR1 is SGHTA and CDR2 is FQGNSA. The V end was cut by 6 bases, the J end by 0 bases, with 10 bases between. CDR3 residues: CASSIQASTDTQYF. The CDR3 DNA reads TGTGCCAGCAGTATACAAGCTAGCACAGATACGCAGTATTTT.

The J gene is TRBJ1-2, the V gene TRBV4-3, with D unclear. The V end lost 3 bases, the J end lost 3 bases, and 8 bases lay between the germline ends. The CDR3 is 13 residues long. The V gene's germline CDR1 is LGHNA and CDR2 YSLEER. The CDR3 DNA sequence: TGCGCCAGCAGCCACCGGACGGACTATGGCTACACCTTC. It specifies CASSHRTDYGYTF.

CDR3: CASQVLGKTGELFF. In DNA, the CDR3 is TGTGCCTCCCAGGTCCTGGGAAAAACCGGGGAGCTGTTTTTT. The V call is TRBV4-2, the J call TRBJ2-2; D is undetermined. This CDR3 comprises 14 residues. Trimming pared 11 bases from V and 5 bases from J, leaving 18 bases between. Germline lookup yields CDR1 LGHNA and CDR2 YNFKEQ.

The rearrangement joins TRBV4-1 to TRBJ2-7; D gene ambiguous. Germline V gives CDR1 MGHRA, CDR2 YSYEKL. CDR3 length: 17 amino acids. V gave up 4 bases and J gave up 3 bases, with 22 bases separating them. Written as DNA, the CDR3 is TGCGCCAGCAGCCCCCAATCCTCAGCCCTCGTCGTCTACGAGCAGTACTTC. Protein product: CASSPQSSALVVYEQYF.

The V gene is TRBV6-5, the J gene TRBJ1-6; TRBD1 matches at 8 bases. The CDR3 consists of 14 residues. Trimming took 6 bases from V and 9 from J; bases not matched to a gene: 7. Germline lookup yields CDR1 MNHEY and CDR2 SVGAGI. This chain's CDR3 is CASRSGTGGSPLHF. As DNA, the CDR3 is TGTGCCAGCAGGTCCGGGACAGGAGGTTCACCCCTCCACTTT.

The chain uses TRBV29-1 and TRBJ2-1; D might be TRBD2 (6 bases). This CDR3 comprises 13 residues. Between the trimmed V and J ends, which lost 3 bases and 2 bases, there was a span of 8 bases. In germline, CDR1 is SQVTM, CDR2 ANQGSEA. CDR3 DNA sequence: TGCAGCGTTGAGCTAGCGACCTACAATGAGCAGTTCTTC. Amino acid sequence: CSVELATYNEQFF.

The chain combines TRBV9 with TRBJ2-7; D remains ambiguous. Germline values: CDR1 SGDLS, CDR2 YYNGEE. The CDR3 runs to 13 residues. Deletions cut 0 bases from V and 6 bases from J, with 10 bases between. The CDR3 here is CASSVALSGEQYF. The CDR3 DNA is TGTGCCAGCAGCGTAGCTCTCAGTGGCGAGCAGTACTTC.

The gene calls are TRBV15 and TRBJ2-2; D may be TRBD1 or TRBD2 (6 bases each). CDR1 LNHNV and CDR2 YYDKDF come from the germline V gene (reference sequence). V lost 0 bases and J 9 bases, leaving 11 bases between the germline ends. The CDR3 runs to 14 residues. CDR3 sequence reads: CATSRDIGGRELFF. CDR3 nucleotides: TGTGCCACCAGCAGAGATATAGGGGGGCGGGAGCTGTTTTTT. Full variable domain (remainder filled in from reference TRBV15 and TRBJ2-2): DAMVIQNPRYQVTQFGKPVTLSCSQTLNHNVMYWYQQKSSQAPKLLFHYYDKDFNNEADTPDNFQSRRPNTSFCFLDIRSPGLGDTAMYLCATSRDIGGRELFFGEGSRLTVL.

This sequence joins TRBV20-1 and TRBJ2-1; D unresolved. V lost 6 bases and J 2 bases, leaving 11 bases between the germline ends. The germline V gene encodes CDR1 DFQATT and CDR2 SNEGSKA (reference sequence). The CDR3 covers 13 residues. CDR3 residues: CSATRITYNEQFF. CDR3 in DNA: TGCAGTGCGACCCGAATAACCTACAATGAGCAGTTCTTC.